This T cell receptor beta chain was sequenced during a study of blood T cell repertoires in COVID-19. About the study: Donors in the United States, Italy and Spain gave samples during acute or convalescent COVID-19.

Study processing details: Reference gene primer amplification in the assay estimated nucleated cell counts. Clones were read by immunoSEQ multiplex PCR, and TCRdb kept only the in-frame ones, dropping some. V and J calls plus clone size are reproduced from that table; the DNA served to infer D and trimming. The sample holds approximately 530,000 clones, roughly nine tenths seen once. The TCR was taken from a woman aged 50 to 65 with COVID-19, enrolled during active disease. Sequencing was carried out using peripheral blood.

The CDR3 is CASSEAPVLRAYEQYF. The CDR3 DNA reads as TGTGCCAGCAGTGAAGCGCCTGTCCTACGAGCGTACGAGCAGTACTTC. The J gene is TRBJ2-7, the V gene TRBV6-1; D ambiguous. V gave up 0 bases and J gave up 4 bases, with 16 bases separating them. In germline, CDR1 is MNHNS, CDR2 SASEGT. This CDR3 has 16 amino acids.